The sample holds one count of the clone carrying this T cell receptor beta chain. The target antigen is unknown. Relative to the germline gene, one junction end is altered; a read error may explain this. This CDR3 comprises 20 residues. The entry originates in a study of tumor and adjacent non-tumor tissue in lung cancer. Study findings and constraints: Normal lung showed higher cumulative top 100 clone frequency than tumor.

TCRbeta libraries were built with three rounds of nested PCR, modified from ARM-PCR. TCRdb independently ran MiXCR on the multiplex PCR reads; one entry per CDR3 protein. The sample includes about 50,000 distinct CDR3 sequences, about 79% of them seen just once. The template was RNA from unsorted bulk tissue. More than 3 cm separated this lung sample from the edge of the tumor. The rearrangement uses TRBV12-3 or TRBV12-4 and TRBJ2-3, with D maybe TRBD2 (6 bases). The clonotype comes from a woman in her fifties or sixties with non-small cell lung cancer. Material for sequencing was distant non-tumor lung tissue. The CDR3 loop reads CASCFKTSFGMRDGKDTQYF. The CDR3 nucleotides read TGTGCCAGCTGTTTTAAGACCTCTTTTGGTATGCGGGATGGCAAAGATACGCAGTATTTT.